This record concerns one TCR beta chain sequence. Shortly before study entry, within 2 weeks, exposed participants had met a COVID-19 case. Trimming took 6 bases from V and 0 from J; bases not matched to a gene: 10. The CDR3 is 17 amino acids. CDR1 is KGHDR and CDR2 is SFDVKD in the germline V gene. This record comes from a study of blood T cell repertoires in COVID-19. Study-level information: From the United States, Italy and Spain came samples of acute and convalescent COVID-19.

Profiled with immunoSEQ multiplex PCR; TCRdb holds only in-frame clones, not every one. This sample has about 310,000 clones, with 85% found just once. The receptor was derived from a woman aged 25 to 39 who had been exposed to COVID-19. Sequencing was done on a sample of PBMCs or T cells enriched from blood (not recorded which). J is TRBJ2-3 and V is TRBV24-1; 8 bases are a match to TRBD2. CDR3 in amino acids: CATSPLGGGTSTDTQYF. The CDR3 DNA follows: TGTGCCACCAGTCCCCTCGGGGGGGGGACTAGCACAGATACGCAGTATTTT.